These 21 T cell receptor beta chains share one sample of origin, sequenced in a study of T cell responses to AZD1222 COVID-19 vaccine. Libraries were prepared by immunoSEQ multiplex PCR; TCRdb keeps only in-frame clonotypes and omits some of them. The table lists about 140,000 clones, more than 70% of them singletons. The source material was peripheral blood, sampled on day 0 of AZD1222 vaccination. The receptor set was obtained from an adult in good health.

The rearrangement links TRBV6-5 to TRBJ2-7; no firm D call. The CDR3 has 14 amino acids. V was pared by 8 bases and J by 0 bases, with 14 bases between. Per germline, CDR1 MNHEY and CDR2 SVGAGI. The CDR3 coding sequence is TGTGCCAGCCAGGAAGACGTTGACTCCTACGAGCAGTACTTC. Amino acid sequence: CASQEDVDSYEQYF.

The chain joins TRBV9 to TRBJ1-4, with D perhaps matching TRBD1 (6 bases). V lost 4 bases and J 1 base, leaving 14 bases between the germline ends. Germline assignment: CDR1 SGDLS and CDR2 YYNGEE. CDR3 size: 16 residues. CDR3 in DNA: TGTGCCAGCAGCTCCGGGGACATTTTAACTAATGAAAAACTGTTTTTT. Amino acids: CASSSGDILTNEKLFF.

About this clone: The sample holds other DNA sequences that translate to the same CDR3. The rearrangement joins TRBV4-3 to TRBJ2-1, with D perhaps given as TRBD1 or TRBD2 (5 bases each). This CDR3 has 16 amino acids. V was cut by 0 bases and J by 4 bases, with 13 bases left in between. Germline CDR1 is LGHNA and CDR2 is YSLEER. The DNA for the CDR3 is TGCGCCAGCAGCCAAGACAGAACGGGACGTTACAATGAGCAGTTCTTC. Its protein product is CASSQDRTGRYNEQFF.

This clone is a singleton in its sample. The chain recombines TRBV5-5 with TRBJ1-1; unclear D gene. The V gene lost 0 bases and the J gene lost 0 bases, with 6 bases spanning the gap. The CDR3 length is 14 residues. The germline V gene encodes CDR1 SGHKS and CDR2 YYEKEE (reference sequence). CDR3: CASSLEWLNTEAFF. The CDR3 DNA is TGTGCCAGCAGCTTGGAATGGCTGAACACTGAAGCTTTCTTT.

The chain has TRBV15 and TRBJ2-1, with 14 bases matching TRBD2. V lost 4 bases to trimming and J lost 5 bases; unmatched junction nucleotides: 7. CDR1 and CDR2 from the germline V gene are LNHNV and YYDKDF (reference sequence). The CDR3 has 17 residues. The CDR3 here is CATSKDPTSGRDNEQFF. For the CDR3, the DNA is TGTGCCACCAGCAAAGACCCGACTAGCGGGAGGGACAATGAGCAGTTCTTC.

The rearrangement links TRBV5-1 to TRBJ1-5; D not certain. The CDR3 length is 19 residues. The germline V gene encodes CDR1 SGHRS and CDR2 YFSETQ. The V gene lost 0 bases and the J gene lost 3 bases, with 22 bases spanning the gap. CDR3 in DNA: TGCGCCAGCAGCTTGGCCCGTCCCGCCAGGTCCGCACCCAATCAGCCCCAGCATTTT. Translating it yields CASSLARPARSAPNQPQHF.

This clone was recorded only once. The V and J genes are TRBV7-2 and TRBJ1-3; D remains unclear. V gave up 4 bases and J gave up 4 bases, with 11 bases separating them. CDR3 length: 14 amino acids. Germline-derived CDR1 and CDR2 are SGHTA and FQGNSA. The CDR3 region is CASSSRDTGNTIYF. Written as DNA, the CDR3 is TGTGCCAGCAGCTCCAGAGATACAGGAAACACCATATATTTT.

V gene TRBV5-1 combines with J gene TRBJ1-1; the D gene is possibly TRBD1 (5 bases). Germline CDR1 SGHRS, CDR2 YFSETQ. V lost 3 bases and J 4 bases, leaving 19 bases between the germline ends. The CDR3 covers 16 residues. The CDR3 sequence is CASSSKPGYFGTEAFF. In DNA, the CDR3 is TGCGCCAGCAGCTCGAAGCCAGGGTATTTCGGCACTGAAGCTTTCTTT.

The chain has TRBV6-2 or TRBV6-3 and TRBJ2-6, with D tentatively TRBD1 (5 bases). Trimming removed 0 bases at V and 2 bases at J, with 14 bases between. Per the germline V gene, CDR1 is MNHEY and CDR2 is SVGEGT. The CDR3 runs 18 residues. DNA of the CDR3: TGTGCCAGCAGTTACTCTCTCAGGGTGGGAACTGGGGCCAACGTCCTGACTTTC. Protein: CASSYSLRVGTGANVLTF.

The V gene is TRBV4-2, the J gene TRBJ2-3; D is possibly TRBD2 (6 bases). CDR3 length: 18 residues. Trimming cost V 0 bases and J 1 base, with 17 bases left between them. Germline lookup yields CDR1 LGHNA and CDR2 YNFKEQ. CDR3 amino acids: CASSQDFTGRMGTDTQYF. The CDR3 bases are TGTGCCAGCAGCCAAGATTTCACGGGGAGGATGGGCACAGATACGCAGTATTTT.

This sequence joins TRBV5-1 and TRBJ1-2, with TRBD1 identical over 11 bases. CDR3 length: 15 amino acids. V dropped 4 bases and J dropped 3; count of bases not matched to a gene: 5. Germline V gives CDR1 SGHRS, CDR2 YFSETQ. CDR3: CASSPADRGHYGYTF. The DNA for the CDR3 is TGCGCCAGCAGCCCCGCGGACAGGGGGCACTATGGCTACACCTTC.

DNA for the CDR3: TGTGCCAGCAGCGCCAGTAGGAGGCTAGGGGAAAAACTGTTTTTT. This translates into CASSASRRLGEKLFF. The genes are TRBV7-9 and TRBJ1-4, with D unresolved. Trimming took off 5 bases at V and 8 bases at J, with 18 bases between the two ends. CDR3 length: 15 amino acids. CDR1 and CDR2 from the germline V gene are SEHNR and FQNEAQ (reference sequence).

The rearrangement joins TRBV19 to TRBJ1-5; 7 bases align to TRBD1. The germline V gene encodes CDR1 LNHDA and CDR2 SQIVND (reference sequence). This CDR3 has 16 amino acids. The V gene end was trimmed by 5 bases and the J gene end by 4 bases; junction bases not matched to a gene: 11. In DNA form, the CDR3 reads TGTGCCAGTAGTCCTGCCTTACAGGGGCGGAATCAGCCCCAGCATTTT. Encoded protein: CASSPALQGRNQPQHF.

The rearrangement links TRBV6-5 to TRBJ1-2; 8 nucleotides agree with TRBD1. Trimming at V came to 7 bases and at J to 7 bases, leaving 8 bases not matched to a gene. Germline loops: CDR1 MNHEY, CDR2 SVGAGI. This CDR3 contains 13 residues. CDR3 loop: CASTLDRVRGYTF. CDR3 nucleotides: TGTGCCAGCACTCTGGACAGGGTTCGTGGCTACACCTTC.

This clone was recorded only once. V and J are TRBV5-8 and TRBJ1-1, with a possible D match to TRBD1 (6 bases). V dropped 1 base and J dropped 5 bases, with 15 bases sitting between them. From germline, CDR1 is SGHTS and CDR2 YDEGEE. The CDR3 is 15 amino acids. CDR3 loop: CASSLSLGGKTEAFF. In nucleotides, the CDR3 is TGTGCCAGCAGCTTGTCTCTTGGGGGCAAAACTGAAGCTTTCTTT.

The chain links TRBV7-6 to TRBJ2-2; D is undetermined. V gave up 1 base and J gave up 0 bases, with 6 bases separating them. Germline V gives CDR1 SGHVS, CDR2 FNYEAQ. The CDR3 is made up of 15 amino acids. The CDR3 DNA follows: TGTGCCAGCAGCTTAGAATCGGCGAACACCGGGGAGCTGTTTTTT. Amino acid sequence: CASSLESANTGELFF.

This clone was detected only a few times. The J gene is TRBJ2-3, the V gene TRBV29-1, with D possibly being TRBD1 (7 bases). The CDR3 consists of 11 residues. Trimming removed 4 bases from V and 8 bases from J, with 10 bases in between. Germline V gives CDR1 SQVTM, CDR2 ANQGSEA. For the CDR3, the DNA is TGCAGCGTTGGGGGGGACAGTACGCAGTATTTT. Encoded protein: CSVGGDSTQYF.

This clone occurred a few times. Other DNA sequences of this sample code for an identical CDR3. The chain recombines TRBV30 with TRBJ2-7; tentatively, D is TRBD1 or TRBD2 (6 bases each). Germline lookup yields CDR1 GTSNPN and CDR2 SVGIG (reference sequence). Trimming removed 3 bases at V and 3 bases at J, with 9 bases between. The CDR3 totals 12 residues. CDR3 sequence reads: CAWSRGGYEQYF. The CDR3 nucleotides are TGTGCCTGGAGCAGGGGAGGCTACGAGCAGTACTTC. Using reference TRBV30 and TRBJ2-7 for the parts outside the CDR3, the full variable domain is SQTIHQWPATLVQPVGSPLSLECTVEGTSNPNLYWYRQAAGRGLQLLFYSVGIGQISSEVPQNLSASRPQDRQFILSSKKLLLSDSGFYLCAWSRGGYEQYFGPGTRLTVT.

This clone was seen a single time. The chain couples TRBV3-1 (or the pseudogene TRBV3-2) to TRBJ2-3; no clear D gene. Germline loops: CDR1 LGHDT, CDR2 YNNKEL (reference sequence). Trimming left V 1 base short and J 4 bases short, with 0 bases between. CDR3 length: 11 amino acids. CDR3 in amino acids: CASSQADTQYF. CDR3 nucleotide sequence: TGTGCCAGCAGCCAAGCAGATACGCAGTATTTT.

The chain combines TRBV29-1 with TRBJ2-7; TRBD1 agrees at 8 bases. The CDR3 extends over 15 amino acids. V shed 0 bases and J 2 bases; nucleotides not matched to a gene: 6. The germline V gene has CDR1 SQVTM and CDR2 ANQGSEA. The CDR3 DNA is TGCAGCGTTGAAGATATGGGACAGGCCACCTACGAGCAGTACTTC. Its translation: CSVEDMGQATYEQYF.

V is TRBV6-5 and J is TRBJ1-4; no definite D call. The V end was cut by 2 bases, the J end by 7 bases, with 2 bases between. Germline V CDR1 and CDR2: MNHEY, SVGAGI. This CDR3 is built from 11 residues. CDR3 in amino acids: CASSYTEKLFF. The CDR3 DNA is TGTGCCAGCAGTTACACTGAAAAACTGTTTTTT.